This passage covers 13 T cell receptor beta chains from one sample sequenced in a study of identical twins. TCRdb ran MiXCR on the 5' RACE reads and lists one entry per CDR3 protein. In the table there are a few hundred thousand distinct CDR3 sequences, about 18% of which are singletons. Sequenced: naive T cells sorted from blood. These receptors were collected from a man in his fifties or sixties in good health.

This clonotype has just a few counts. The chain links TRBV12-3 or TRBV12-4 to TRBJ2-2; 10 bases are a match to TRBD2. CDR3 size: 16 residues. V shed 6 bases and J 4 bases; nucleotides not matched to a gene: 8. The CDR3 DNA is TGTGCCAGCAGCCCCAGCGGGGGGGGTGGCACCGGGGAGCTGTTTTTT. As protein: CASSPSGGGGTGELFF.

This clonotype was seen many times. The chain uses TRBV6-1 and TRBJ2-3; 7 nucleotides line up with TRBD1. This CDR3 has 14 amino acids. V gave up 6 bases and J gave up 2 bases; unmatched junction bases: 5. Germline V gene data show CDR1 as MNHNS and CDR2 as SASEGT. DNA of the CDR3: TGTGCCAGCAGATCGACAGGGCCCACAGATACGCAGTATTTT. Amino acids: CASRSTGPTDTQYF.

In this sample, this clonotype turned up a few times. The chain employs TRBV5-5 and TRBJ1-5, with unresolved D. CDR1 is SGHKS, CDR2 YYEKEE, per germline (reference sequence). The CDR3 consists of 15 residues. V shed 0 bases and J shed 2 bases, with 9 bases lying between them. The CDR3, as DNA: TGTGCCAGCAGCTTGGCCATAGGACGCAATCAGCCCCAGCATTTT. Residues: CASSLAIGRNQPQHF.

This clonotype was counted a few times. The genes are TRBV6-1 and TRBJ2-1, with D maybe TRBD1 (6 bases). V lost 7 bases and J 3 bases, leaving 13 bases between the germline ends. The CDR3 length is 14 residues. CDR1 is MNHNS and CDR2 is SASEGT in the germline V gene. The CDR3 coding sequence is TGTGCCAGCATGGGGCAGGGGCGCTACAATGAGCAGTTCTTC. This encodes CASMGQGRYNEQFF.

This clonotype was seen only a few times. This chain connects TRBV9 to TRBJ2-7; 11 bases agree with TRBD1. The V gene end was trimmed by 3 bases and the J gene end by 5 bases; junction bases not matched to a gene: 7. The CDR3 has 15 residues. Germline lookup yields CDR1 SGDLS and CDR2 YYNGEE. The CDR3 region has the DNA TGTGCCAGCAGCGATAACCGGGACAGGGGGAACGAGCAGTACTTC. Protein: CASSDNRDRGNEQYF.

This clonotype occurred many times. The CDR3 DNA is TGTGCCAGCAGTACGGAGGACACCCCCCGTACAGATACGCAGTATTTT. Encoded protein: CASSTEDTPRTDTQYF. The V call is TRBV6-1, the J call TRBJ2-3; the D call may be TRBD1 or TRBD2 (5 bases each). V lost 5 bases to trimming and J lost 3 bases, with 18 bases between them. This CDR3 contains 16 residues. Germline CDR1 is MNHNS and CDR2 is SASEGT.

The chain combines TRBV24-1 with TRBJ2-1, with TRBD2 identical over 7 bases. The germline V gene encodes CDR1 KGHDR and CDR2 SFDVKD. V dropped 9 bases and J dropped 1; count of bases not matched to a gene: 5. CDR3 size: 14 residues. CDR3 nucleotide sequence: TGTGCCACCCGGGGGAGGGGTTCCTACAATGAGCAGTTCTTC. Residues: CATRGRGSYNEQFF.

This clonotype came up many times. In DNA, the CDR3 is TGTGCCAGCCTCCCCGACCATTCTTGGAATGAGCAGTTCTTC. It translates to CASLPDHSWNEQFF. The chain combines TRBV12-3 or TRBV12-4 with TRBJ2-1, with D hard to call. Deletions cut 8 bases from V and 7 bases from J, with 18 bases between. The CDR3 sequence is 14 residues long.

This clonotype was counted many times. The CDR3 nucleotides read TGTGCCAGCAGAACCGACAGGGCTGGAGGGCAGTATTTT. Encoded protein: CASRTDRAGGQYF. The rearrangement uses TRBV12-3 or TRBV12-4 and TRBJ2-3, with TRBD1 matching 7 bases. J lost 11 bases, V lost 6 bases, and 11 bases had no gene match. The CDR3 runs 13 residues.

J is TRBJ2-3 and V is TRBV7-2; D uncertain. The CDR3 consists of 14 residues. Between the trimmed V and J ends, which lost 3 bases and 1 base, there was a span of 8 bases. Germline V gives CDR1 SGHTA, CDR2 FQGNSA. The CDR3 region has the DNA TGTGCCAGCAGCTTCTCAACTGGCACAGATACGCAGTATTTT. Its translation: CASSFSTGTDTQYF. The variable domain in full, completed from reference TRBV7-2 and TRBJ2-3, reads GAGVSQSPSNKVTEKGKDVELRCDPISGHTALYWYRQSLGQGLEFLIYFQGNSAPDKSGLPSDRFSAERTGGSVSTLTIQRTQQEDSAVYLCASSFSTGTDTQYFGPGTRLTVL.

This CDR3 reads CSVEELAGGSYNEQFF. The DNA for the CDR3 is TGCAGCGTTGAAGAACTAGCGGGGGGGTCCTACAATGAGCAGTTCTTC. This chain uses TRBV29-1 with TRBJ2-1; TRBD2 agrees at 13 bases. Germline V lookup: CDR1 SQVTM, CDR2 ANQGSEA. This CDR3 spans 16 amino acids. V was pared by 0 bases and J by 1 base, with 0 bases of the junction left unmatched.

DNA for the CDR3: TGTGCCAGCAGCCAAGCACGTAATCAGCCCCAGCATTTT. It specifies CASSQARNQPQHF. The chain combines TRBV4-2 with TRBJ1-5; D call uncertain. Germline V gives CDR1 LGHNA, CDR2 YNFKEQ. Trimming took off 1 base at V and 4 bases at J, with 5 bases between the two ends. This CDR3 is built from 13 residues.

This clonotype was observed a few times. The chain combines TRBV7-9 with TRBJ1-4, with D perhaps matching TRBD1 (6 bases). Deletions cut 5 bases from V and 11 bases from J, with 24 bases between. The CDR3 runs 16 residues. From germline, CDR1 is SEHNR and CDR2 FQNEAQ (reference sequence). CDR3 coding DNA: TGTGCCAGCAGCGTTGCAATCAGGGGTCCCGCGGCGAAACTGTTTTTT. This encodes CASSVAIRGPAAKLFF.